The present entry profiles one T cell receptor beta chain with its context. Its matching antigen is unknown. The data originate from a study of T cells in Graves' hyperthyroidism and ophthalmopathy. Points from the study as a whole: Most clonotypes that expanded in the thyroid above 0.001 also showed up in blood.

Amplification yielded TCR beta CDR3 regions, with RNA transcripts as the source. During a first-round RT-PCR of the TCR CDR3, the HTBI primer set was used. TCRdb reprocessed the multiplex PCR reads via MiXCR and lists one record per CDR3 protein. The sample consists of approximately 530,000 distinct CDR3 sequences, just under 20% of them appearing once. Sequenced material: blood. This TCR was recovered from a man aged 35-49 years with Graves' ophthalmopathy.

CDR3 protein: CASSRDPNYGYTF. CDR3 nucleotides: TGTGCCAGCAGCCGGGATCCCAACTATGGCTACACCTTC. The chain recombines TRBV7-3 with TRBJ1-2; D not certain. The CDR3 is 13 amino acids. Germline CDR1 and CDR2: SGHTA and FQGTGA. The germline V and J ends were trimmed by 5 bases and 2 bases, with 9 bases remaining between them.